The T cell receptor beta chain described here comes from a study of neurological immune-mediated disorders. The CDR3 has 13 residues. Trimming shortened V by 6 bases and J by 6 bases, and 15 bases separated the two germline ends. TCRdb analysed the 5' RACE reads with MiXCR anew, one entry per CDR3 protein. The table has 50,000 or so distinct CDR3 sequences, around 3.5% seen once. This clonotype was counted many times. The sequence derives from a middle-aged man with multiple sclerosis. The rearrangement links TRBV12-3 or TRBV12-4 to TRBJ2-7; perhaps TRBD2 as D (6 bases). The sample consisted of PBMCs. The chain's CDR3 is CASSPVPGGEQYF. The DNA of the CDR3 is TGTGCCAGCAGCCCCGTGCCCGGGGGCGAGCAGTACTTC.